This T cell receptor beta chain was sequenced during a study of beta chain features in type 1 diabetes. Cells sorted by CD45RO/CCR7/CD25/CD127/CD95/CD27 comprised CD4+ naive, central memory, regulatory and stem cell-like memory cells. Sorting gave populations that all exceeded 95% purity. The CDR3 has 14 amino acids. The germline CDR1 and CDR2 sequences are SQVTM and ANQGSEA. V lost 2 bases to trimming and J lost 2 bases, with 9 bases between them. Whole-study findings and limits: People with Type 1 diabetes carried modestly yet significantly shorter TCRB CDR3s in all four CD4+ subsets.

Since all of the isolated RNA was reverse transcribed, expressed TCRB transcripts were what got sequenced. Produced via immunoSEQ multiplex PCR; TCRdb's table is partial and in-frame only. The data contain hundreds of thousands of clones, about an eighth of them singletons. This clone came up a few times. What it recognizes is unknown. The TCR originated in a man in his late teens or twenties with type 1 diabetes. The chain links TRBV29-1 to TRBJ2-2; D possibly corresponds to TRBD2 (5 bases). The sequencing sample was made of naive CD4+ T cells from blood. CDR3 sequence: CSVERRANTGELFF. The CDR3 DNA sequence: TGCAGCGTTGAAAGGCGGGCAAACACCGGGGAGCTGTTTTTT.